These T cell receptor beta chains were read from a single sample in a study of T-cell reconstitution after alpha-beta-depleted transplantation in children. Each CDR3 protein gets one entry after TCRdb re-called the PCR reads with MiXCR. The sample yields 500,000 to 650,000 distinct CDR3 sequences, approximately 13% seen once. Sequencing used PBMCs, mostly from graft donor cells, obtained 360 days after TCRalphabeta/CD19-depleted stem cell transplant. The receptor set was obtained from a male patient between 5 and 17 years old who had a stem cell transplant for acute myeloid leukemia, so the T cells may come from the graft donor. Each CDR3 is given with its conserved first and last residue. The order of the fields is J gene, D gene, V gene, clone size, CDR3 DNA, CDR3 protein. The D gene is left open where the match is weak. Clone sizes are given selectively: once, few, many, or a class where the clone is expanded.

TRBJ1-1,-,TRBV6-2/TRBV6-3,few,TGTGCCAGCAGTTACGAAGCTAGCAGTAACACTGAAGCTTTCTTT,CASSYEASSNTEAFF
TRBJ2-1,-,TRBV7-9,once,TGTGCCAGCAGCTTCTGTTCGGGCCCTAAAAAGGGCGATGAGCAGTTCTTC,CASSFCSGPKKGDEQFF
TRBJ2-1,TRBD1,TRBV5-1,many,TGCGCCAGCAGCCCCGGGACAGGGGTATTCGTTGAGCAGTTCTTC,CASSPGTGVFVEQFF
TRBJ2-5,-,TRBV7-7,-,TGTGCTAGCAGCTCCGGACAGACCAGGCAGGAGACCCAGTACTTC,CASSSGQTRQETQYF
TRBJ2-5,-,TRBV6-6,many,TGTGCCAGCACCCCCGCGGGCCAAGAGACCCAGTACTTC,CASTPAGQETQYF
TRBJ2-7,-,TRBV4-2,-,TGTGCCAGCAGCCAAGAAATATTCAGGGACACCTCCTACGAGCAGTACTTC,CASSQEIFRDTSYEQYF
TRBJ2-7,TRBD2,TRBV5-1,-,TGCGCCAGCAGCCGGGAGGCCCCCCCACTCGACGAGCAGTACTTC,CASSREAPPLDEQYF
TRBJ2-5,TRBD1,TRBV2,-,TGTGCCAGCCCTGCCCCCGGGACAGGGGGCGCAAAGACCCAGTACTTC,CASPAPGTGGAKTQYF
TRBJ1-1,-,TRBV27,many,TGTGCCAGCAGTTTCCGGCGGAACACTGAAGCTTTCTTT,CASSFRRNTEAFF
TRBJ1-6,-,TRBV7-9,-,TGTGCCAGCAGCCGGATCCAAGGACCAGGGGTAAATTCACCCCTCCACTTT,CASSRIQGPGVNSPLHF
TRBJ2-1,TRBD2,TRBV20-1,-,TGCAGGACCGGGACTAGCCTCTATGAGCAGTTCTTC,CRTGTSLYEQFF
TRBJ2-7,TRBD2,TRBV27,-,TGTGCCAGCAGCCGGGAGGGGACTAGGACTTCCGAGCAGTACTTC,CASSREGTRTSEQYF
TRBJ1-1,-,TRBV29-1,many,TGCAGCGCTCGGGACCCAGGGGAAGCTTTCTTT,CSARDPGEAFF
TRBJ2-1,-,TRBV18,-,TGTGCCAGCTATGAGGAAGGACCCGCCTACAATGAGCAGTTCTTC,CASYEEGPAYNEQFF
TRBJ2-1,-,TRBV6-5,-,TGTGCCAGCAGTTACTGGAGGAGCGGGCCTAATGGTGAGCAGTTCTTC,CASSYWRSGPNGEQFF
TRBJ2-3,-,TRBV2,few,TGTGCCAGCGGAGGGGAACTAGGGGCAACCACAGATACGCAGTATTTT,CASGGELGATTDTQYF
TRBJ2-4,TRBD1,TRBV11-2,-,TGTGCCAGCAGCTTAGAGGGGACAGGGGTAGCCAAAAACATTCAGTACTTC,CASSLEGTGVAKNIQYF
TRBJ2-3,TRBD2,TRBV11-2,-,TGTGCCAGCAGCTTAAGGTGGCTAGCGGAATTGGACACAGATACGCAGTATTTT,CASSLRWLAELDTDTQYF
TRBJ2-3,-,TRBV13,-,TGTGCCAGCAGCTTGTCGGTGGGAGCAGGGGACGGCCATAAGGCAGATACGCAGTATTTT,CASSLSVGAGDGHKADTQYF
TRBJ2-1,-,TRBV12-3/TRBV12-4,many,TGTGCCAGCACTCAGCGAGCGTTTAACAATGAGCAGTTCTTC,CASTQRAFNNEQFF
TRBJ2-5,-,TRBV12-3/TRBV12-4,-,TGTGCCAGCAGTCCCCCGTGGGGGGATCGAAGAGAGACCCAGTACTTC,CASSPPWGDRRETQYF
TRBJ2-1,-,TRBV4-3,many,TGCGCCAGCAGCCAGGCCGCAGCGGGCGTAAACAATGAGCAGTTCTTC,CASSQAAAGVNNEQFF
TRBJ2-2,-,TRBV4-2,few,TGTGCCAGCAGCCATTCCGGGCTAGGGGACACCGGGGAGCTGTTTTTT,CASSHSGLGDTGELFF
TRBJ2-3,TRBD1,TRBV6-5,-,TGTGCCAGCAGTTACGGGACAGTACTACACACAGATACGCAGTATTTT,CASSYGTVLHTDTQYF
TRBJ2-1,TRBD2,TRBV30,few,TGTGCCTGGGGCCCTAGCGGGGGAGGGAATGAGCAGTTCTTC,CAWGPSGGGNEQFF
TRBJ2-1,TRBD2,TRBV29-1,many,TGCAGCGTAGGGGACTATAGCTCCTACAATGAGCAGTTCTTC,CSVGDYSSYNEQFF
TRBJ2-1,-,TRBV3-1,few,TGTGCCAGCAGCCTCGAGGGGTGGCCTTGGCGCAATGAGCAGTTCTTC,CASSLEGWPWRNEQFF
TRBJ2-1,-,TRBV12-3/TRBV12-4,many,TGTGCCAGCAGCCCAATTAGCGGCCTAAGCTCCTACAATGAGCAGTTCTTC,CASSPISGLSSYNEQFF
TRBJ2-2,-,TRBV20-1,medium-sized,TGCAGTGCTGGCAACAGGATCGCGAACACCGGGGAGCTGTTTTTT,CSAGNRIANTGELFF
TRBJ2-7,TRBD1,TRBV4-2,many,TGTGCCAGCCGTGAAACCGGGACAGGGGTTAAGGAGCAGTACTTC,CASRETGTGVKEQYF
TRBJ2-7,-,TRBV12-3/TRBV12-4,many,TGTGCCAGCAGTTTTCATCCCACCAACGAGCAGTACTTC,CASSFHPTNEQYF
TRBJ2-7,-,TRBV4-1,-,TGCGCCAGCAGCCAAGAAAAACCGTACGAGCAGTACTTC,CASSQEKPYEQYF
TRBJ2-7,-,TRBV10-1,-,TGCGCCAGCAGTGAGGGCGAACATTCGGAACTAATCTTCACCTACGAGCAGTACTTC,CASSEGEHSELIFTYEQYF
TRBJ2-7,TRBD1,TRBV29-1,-,TGCAGCGTTGAGTTCGACAGGGCCCCCTACGAGCAGTACTTC,CSVEFDRAPYEQYF
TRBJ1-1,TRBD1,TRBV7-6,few,TGTGCCAGCAGCTCCTGGACAGGGAGTAATGAAGCTTTCTTT,CASSSWTGSNEAFF
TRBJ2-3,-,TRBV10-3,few,TGTGCCATCAGGGCCACCACAGATACGCAGTATTTT,CAIRATTDTQYF
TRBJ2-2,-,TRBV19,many,TGTGCCAGTAGTCAGGGGAGGAACACCGGGGAGCTGTTTTTT,CASSQGRNTGELFF
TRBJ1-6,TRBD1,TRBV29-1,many,TGCAGCGTTAGAGGGACAGCCAGATCACCCCTCCACTTT,CSVRGTARSPLHF
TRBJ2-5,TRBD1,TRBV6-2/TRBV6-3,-,TGTGCCAGCAGTTGGACAGGGGGTATCGAGACCCAGTACTTC,CASSWTGGIETQYF
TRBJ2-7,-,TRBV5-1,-,TGCGCCAGCAGGGGGAGTCTGCCCTCCTACGAGCAGTACTTC,CASRGSLPSYEQYF
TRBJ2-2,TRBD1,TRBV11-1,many,TGTGCCAGCAGCTTAGCGAAGTGGACAGGGGGCGCGAACACCGGGGAGCTGTTTTTT,CASSLAKWTGGANTGELFF
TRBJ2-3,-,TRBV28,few,TGTGCCAGCAGTCCTCGTGAGGGTCGGGATACGCAGTATTTT,CASSPREGRDTQYF
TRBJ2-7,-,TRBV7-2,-,TGTGCCAGCAGCTTAAACAGCCACTCCTACGAGCAGTACTTC,CASSLNSHSYEQYF